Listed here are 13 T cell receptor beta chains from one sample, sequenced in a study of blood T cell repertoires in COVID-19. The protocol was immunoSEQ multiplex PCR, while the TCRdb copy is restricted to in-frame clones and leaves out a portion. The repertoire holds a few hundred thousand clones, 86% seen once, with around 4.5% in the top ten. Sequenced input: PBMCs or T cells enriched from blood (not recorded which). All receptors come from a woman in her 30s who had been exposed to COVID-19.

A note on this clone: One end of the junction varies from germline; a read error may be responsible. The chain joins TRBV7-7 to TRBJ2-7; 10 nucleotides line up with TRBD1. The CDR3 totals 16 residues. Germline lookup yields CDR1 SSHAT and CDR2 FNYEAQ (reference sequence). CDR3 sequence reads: CASSPLATGGQYEQYF. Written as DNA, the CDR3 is TGTGCTAGCAGCCCCCTTGCGACAGGGGGCCAGTACGAGCAGTACTTC. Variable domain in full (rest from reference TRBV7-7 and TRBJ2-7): GAGVSQSPRYKVTKRGQDVTLRCDPISSHATLYWYQQALGQGPEFLTYFNYEAQPDKSGLPSDRFSAERPEGSISTLTIQRTEQRDSAMYRCASSPLATGGQYEQYFGPGTRLTVT.

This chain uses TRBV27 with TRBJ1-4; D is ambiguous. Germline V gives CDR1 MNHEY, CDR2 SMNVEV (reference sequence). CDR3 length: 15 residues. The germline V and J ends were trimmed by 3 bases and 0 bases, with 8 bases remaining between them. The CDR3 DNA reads TGTGCCAGCAGTTTTGTGCCGGCAACTAATGAAAAACTGTTTTTT. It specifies CASSFVPATNEKLFF.

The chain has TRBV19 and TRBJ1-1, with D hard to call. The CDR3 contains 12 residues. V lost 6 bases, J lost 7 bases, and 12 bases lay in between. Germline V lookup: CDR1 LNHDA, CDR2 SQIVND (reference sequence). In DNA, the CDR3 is TGTGCCAGTAGATTCGCGGCGAGTGAAGCTTTCTTT. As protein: CASRFAASEAFF.

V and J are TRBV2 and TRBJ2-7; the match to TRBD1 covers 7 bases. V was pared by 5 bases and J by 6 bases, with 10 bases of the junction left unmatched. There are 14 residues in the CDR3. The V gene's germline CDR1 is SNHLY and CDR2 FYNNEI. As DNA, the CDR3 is TGTGCCAGCAGTACCCGACAGGGTAGATCCGAGCAGTACTTC. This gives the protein CASSTRQGRSEQYF.

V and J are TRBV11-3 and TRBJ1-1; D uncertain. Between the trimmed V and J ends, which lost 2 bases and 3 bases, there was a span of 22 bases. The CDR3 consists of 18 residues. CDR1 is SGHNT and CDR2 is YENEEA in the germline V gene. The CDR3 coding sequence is TGTGCCAGCAGCTTAATAATCAGACGCACCTCAGAGGACACTGAAGCTTTCTTT. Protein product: CASSLIIRRTSEDTEAFF.

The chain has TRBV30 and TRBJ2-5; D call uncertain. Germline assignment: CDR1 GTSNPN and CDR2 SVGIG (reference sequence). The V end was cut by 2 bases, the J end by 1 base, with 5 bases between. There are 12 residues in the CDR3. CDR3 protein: CAWSSGQETQYF. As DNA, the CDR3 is TGTGCCTGGAGTTCGGGCCAAGAGACCCAGTACTTC.

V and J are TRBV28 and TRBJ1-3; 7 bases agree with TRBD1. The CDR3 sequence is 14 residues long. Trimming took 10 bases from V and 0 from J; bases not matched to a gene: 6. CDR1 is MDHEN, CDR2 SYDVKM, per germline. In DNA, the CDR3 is TGTGCCACCCACAGGGGCCTCTCTGGAAACACCATATATTTT. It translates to CATHRGLSGNTIYF.

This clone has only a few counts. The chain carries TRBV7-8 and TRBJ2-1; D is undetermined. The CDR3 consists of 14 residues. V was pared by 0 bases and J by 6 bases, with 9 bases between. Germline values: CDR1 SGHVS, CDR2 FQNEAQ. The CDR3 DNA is TGTGCCAGCAGCTTAGCCGAACTGAGCAATGAGCAGTTCTTC. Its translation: CASSLAELSNEQFF.

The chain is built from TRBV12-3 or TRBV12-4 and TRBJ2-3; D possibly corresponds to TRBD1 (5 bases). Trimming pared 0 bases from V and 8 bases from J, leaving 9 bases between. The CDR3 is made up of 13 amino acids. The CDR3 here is CASSLARQGTQYF. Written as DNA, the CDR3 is TGTGCCAGCAGTTTAGCGAGGCAGGGTACGCAGTATTTT.

Here the CDR3 reads CASSQGPSGANVLTF. Written as DNA, the CDR3 is TGCGCCAGCAGTCAGGGTCCCTCTGGGGCCAACGTCCTGACTTTC. The chain combines TRBV5-1 with TRBJ2-6, with D perhaps TRBD1 (5 bases). The CDR3 sequence is 15 residues long. The germline CDR1 and CDR2 sequences are SGHRS and YFSETQ. V was clipped by 5 bases and J by 0 bases, with 9 bases between them.

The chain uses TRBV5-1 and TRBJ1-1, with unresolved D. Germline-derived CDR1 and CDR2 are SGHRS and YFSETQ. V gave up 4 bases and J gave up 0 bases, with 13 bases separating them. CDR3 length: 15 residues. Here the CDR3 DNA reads TGCGCCAGCAGCGGAGAAATCGGGATGAACACTGAAGCTTTCTTT. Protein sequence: CASSGEIGMNTEAFF.

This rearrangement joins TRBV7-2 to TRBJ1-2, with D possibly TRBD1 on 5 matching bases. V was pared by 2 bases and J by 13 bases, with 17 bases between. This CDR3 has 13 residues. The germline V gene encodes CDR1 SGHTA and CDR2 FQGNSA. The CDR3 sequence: CASSLKMLTASTF. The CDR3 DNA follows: TGTGCCAGCAGCTTAAAGATGCTGACAGCAAGCACCTTC.

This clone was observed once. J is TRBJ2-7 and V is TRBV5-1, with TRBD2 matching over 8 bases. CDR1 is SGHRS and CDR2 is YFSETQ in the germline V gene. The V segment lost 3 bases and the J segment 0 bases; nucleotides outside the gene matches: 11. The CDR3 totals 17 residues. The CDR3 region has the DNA TGCGCCAGCAGCTCGGGAAAGGCTAGCGGGTACTCCTACGAGCAGTACTTC. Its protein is CASSSGKASGYSYEQYF.